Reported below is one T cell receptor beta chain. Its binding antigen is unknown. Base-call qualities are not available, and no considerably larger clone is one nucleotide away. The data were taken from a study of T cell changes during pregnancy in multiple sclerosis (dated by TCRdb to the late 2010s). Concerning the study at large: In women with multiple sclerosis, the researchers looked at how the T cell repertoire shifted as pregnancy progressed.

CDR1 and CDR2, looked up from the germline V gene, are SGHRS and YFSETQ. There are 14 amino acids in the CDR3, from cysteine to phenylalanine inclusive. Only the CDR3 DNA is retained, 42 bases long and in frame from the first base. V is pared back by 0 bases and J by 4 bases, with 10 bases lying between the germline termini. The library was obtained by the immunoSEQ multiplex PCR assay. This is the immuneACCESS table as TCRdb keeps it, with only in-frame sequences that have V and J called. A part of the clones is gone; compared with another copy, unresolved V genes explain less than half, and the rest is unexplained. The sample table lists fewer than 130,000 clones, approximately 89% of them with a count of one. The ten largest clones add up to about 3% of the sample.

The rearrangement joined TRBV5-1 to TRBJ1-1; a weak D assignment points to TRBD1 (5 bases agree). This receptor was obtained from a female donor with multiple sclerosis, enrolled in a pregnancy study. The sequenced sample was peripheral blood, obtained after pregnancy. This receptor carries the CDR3 CASSLVGQGTEAFF. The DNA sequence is TGCGCCAGCAGCTTGGTAGGGCAGGGCACTGAAGCTTTCTTT.